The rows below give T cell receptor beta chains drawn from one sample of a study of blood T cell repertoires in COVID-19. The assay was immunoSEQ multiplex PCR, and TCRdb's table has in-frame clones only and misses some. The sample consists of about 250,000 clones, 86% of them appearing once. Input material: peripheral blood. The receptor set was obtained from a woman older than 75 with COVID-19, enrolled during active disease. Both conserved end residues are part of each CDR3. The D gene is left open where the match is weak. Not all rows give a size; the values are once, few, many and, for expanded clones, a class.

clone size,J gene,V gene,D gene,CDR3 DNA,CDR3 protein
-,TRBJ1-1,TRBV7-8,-,TGTGCCAGCAGCATCGTGGTAGAGAACACTGAAGCTTTCTTT,CASSIVVENTEAFF
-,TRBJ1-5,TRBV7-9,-,TGTGCCAGCAGCTTCCCTGATCAGCCCCAGCATTTT,CASSFPDQPQHF
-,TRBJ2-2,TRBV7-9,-,TGTGCCAGCACCCCGACGGAGATGAACACCGGGGAGCTGTTTTTT,CASTPTEMNTGELFF
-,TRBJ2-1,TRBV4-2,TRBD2,TGTGCCAGCAGCCAAGGGACTGTAACTAGCGGGGGGGCAAATGAGCAGTTCTTC,CASSQGTVTSGGANEQFF
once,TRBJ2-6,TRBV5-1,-,TGCGCCAGCAGCTTGGCAGGGTGGGGGGCCAACGTCCTGACTTTC,CASSLAGWGANVLTF
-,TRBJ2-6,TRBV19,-,TGTGCCAGTAACGTCCAGGGGACTGGGGCCAACGTCCTGACTTTC,CASNVQGTGANVLTF
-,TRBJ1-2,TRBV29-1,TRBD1,TGCAGCACCGGACAGGGGTATGGCTACACCTTC,CSTGQGYGYTF
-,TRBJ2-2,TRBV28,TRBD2,TGTGCCAGCAGTGATGGGACTAGCGGGGTGTGGACCGGGGAGCTGTTTTTT,CASSDGTSGVWTGELFF
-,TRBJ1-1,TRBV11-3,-,TGTGCCAGCAGCTCCACAGGTAACACTGAAGCTTTCTTT,CASSSTGNTEAFF
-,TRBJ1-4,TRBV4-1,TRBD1,TGCGCCAGCAGCCAGGCCGGGACAGGGTATGAAAAACTGTTTTTT,CASSQAGTGYEKLFF
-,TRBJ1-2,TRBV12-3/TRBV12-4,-,TGTGCCAGCAGTTTTCTCGGACAGAAACCTCTCTTC,CASSFLGQKPLF
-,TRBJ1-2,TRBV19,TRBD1,TGTGCCAGTAATACTCTTCAGGGACAGGGAAGTGGCTACACCTTC,CASNTLQGQGSGYTF
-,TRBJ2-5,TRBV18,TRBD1,TGTGCCAGCTCACCTTTACCGGGACAGGGGGCTGTGGAGACCCAGTACTTC,CASSPLPGQGAVETQYF
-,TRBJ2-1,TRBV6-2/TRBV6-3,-,TGTGCCAGCAGTTACCTGGATTGGGTCTCAGACTTATATAGCTCCTACAATGAGCAGTTCTTC,CASSYLDWVSDLYSSYNEQFF
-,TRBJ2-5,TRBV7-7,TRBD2,TGTGCTAGCAGCTCCAATAGCGGGCCCCCGGGGGAGACCCAGTACTTC,CASSSNSGPPGETQYF
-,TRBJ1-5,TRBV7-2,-,TGTGCCAGCAGCTTAGTCCAGGGCAATCAGCCCCAGCATTTT,CASSLVQGNQPQHF
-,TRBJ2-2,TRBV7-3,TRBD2,TGTGCCAGCAGCTTAGAACTAGCGGGCACCGGGGAGCTGTTTTTT,CASSLELAGTGELFF
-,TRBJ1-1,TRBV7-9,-,TGTGCCAGCAGCTCTACAGGGACCCTGAGGACTGAAGCTTTCTTT,CASSSTGTLRTEAFF
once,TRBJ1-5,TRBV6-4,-,TGTGCCAGCAGTGACTCGGCAGGGCCCCAGCATTTT,CASSDSAGPQHF
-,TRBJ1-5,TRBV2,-,TGTGCCAGCAGTCCTAGCGCCACAGACCTTCAGCCCCAGCATTTT,CASSPSATDLQPQHF
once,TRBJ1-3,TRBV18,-,TGTGCCAGCTCACCCCCAGGCTTGACCTCTGGAAACACCATATATTTT,CASSPPGLTSGNTIYF
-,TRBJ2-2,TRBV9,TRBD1,TGTGCCAGCAGCGTACAGGGGGCGAGCGGGGAGCTGTTTTTT,CASSVQGASGELFF
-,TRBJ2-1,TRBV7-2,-,TGTGCCAGCAGCCGCTTAACGGGGAGCTATGAGCAGTTCTTC,CASSRLTGSYEQFF
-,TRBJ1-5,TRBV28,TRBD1,TGTGCCAGCACCACAGGGGGTCAGCCCCAGCATTTT,CASTTGGQPQHF
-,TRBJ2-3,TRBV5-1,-,TGCGCCAGCAGCGTTCTGGACGCCCGGGGGTTTGCAGATACGCAGTATTTT,CASSVLDARGFADTQYF
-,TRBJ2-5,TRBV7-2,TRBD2,TGTGCCAGCAGCTTCCCGGGACTAGCACAAGAGACCCAGTACTTC,CASSFPGLAQETQYF
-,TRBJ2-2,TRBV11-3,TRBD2,TGTGCCAGCAGCCTCGCGGGGGGCTTCTTCACCGGGGAGCTGTTTTTT,CASSLAGGFFTGELFF
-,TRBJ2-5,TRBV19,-,TGTGCCAGTAGTAACAGGCAGGAGACCCAGTACTTC,CASSNRQETQYF
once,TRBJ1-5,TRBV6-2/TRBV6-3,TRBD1,TGTGCCAGCAGCCCTGGACAGGGGGCTAGCAATCAGCCCCAGCATTTT,CASSPGQGASNQPQHF
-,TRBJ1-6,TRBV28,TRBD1,TGTGCCAGCAGGGTGGGACAGGGGGCGGGTTCACCCCTCCACTTT,CASRVGQGAGSPLHF